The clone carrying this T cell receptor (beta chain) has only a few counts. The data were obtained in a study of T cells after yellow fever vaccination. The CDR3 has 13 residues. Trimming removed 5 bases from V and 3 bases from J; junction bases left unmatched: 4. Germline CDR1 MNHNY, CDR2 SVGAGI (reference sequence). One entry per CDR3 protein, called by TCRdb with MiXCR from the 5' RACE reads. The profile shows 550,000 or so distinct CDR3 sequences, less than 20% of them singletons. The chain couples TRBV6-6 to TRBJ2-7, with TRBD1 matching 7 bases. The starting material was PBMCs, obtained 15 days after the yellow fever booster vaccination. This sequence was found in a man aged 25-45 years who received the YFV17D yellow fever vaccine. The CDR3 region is CASSLRDSYEQYF. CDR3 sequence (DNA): TGTGCCAGCAGTCTCCGGGACAGCTACGAGCAGTACTTC.